Below, 31 T cell receptor beta chains from the same sample are listed, as sequenced in a study of blood T cell repertoires in COVID-19. Clones were read by immunoSEQ multiplex PCR, and TCRdb kept only the in-frame ones, dropping some. Among around 150,000 clones listed, less than 85% were seen once. The specimen sequenced was peripheral blood. The receptors originated from a woman of 80 years or more in a cohort sampled during active or convalescent COVID-19.

The V and J genes are TRBV9 and TRBJ1-5; TRBD1 matches 9 bases. Trimming at V came to 0 bases and at J to 9 bases, leaving 7 bases not matched to a gene. CDR3 length equals 15 residues. Germline V gene sequence: CDR1 SGDLS, CDR2 YYNGEE. CDR3 amino acids: CASSVGDREGLPQHF. The CDR3 DNA is TGTGCCAGCAGCGTAGGGGACAGGGAAGGGCTGCCCCAGCATTTT.

V is TRBV6-1 and J is TRBJ2-3; perhaps TRBD1 as D (5 bases). This CDR3 has 16 amino acids. CDR1 is MNHNS, CDR2 SASEGT, per germline. Between the trimmed V and J ends, which lost 4 bases and 1 base, there was a span of 15 bases. The CDR3 reads CASSASVGVGTDTQYF. CDR3 DNA sequence: TGTGCCAGCAGTGCCTCCGTAGGGGTGGGCACAGATACGCAGTATTTT.

A single count supports this clone. The rearrangement joins TRBV4-2 to TRBJ2-7; D is perhaps TRBD1 (5 bases). The CDR3 runs 15 residues. Germline V gene sequence: CDR1 LGHNA, CDR2 YNFKEQ. The germline V and J ends were trimmed by 0 bases and 5 bases, with 14 bases remaining between them. The CDR3 is CASSQDRVLGDEQYF. In DNA form, the CDR3 reads TGTGCCAGCAGCCAAGACAGGGTCTTAGGCGACGAGCAGTACTTC.

V gene TRBV18 combines with J gene TRBJ1-5; a possible D gene is TRBD1 (5 bases). The CDR3 runs 13 residues. CDR1 and CDR2 from the germline V gene are KGHSH and LQKENI. V lost 4 bases to trimming and J lost 4 bases, with 8 bases between them. The CDR3 reads CASSRGRNQPQHF. The CDR3 region has the DNA TGTGCCAGCTCACGGGGCCGGAATCAGCCCCAGCATTTT.

V is TRBV29-1 and J is TRBJ1-5; 8 nucleotides line up with TRBD1. This CDR3 region has 15 residues. J lost 1 base, V lost 3 bases, and 5 bases had no gene match. Germline V gene data show CDR1 as SQVTM and CDR2 as ANQGSEA. CDR3 protein: CSVDLTGGSNQPQHF. The CDR3 DNA reads as TGCAGCGTTGATCTAACAGGGGGGAGCAATCAGCCCCAGCATTTT.

V usage is TRBV5-3 and J usage is TRBJ2-4; weak D call: TRBD2 (5 bases). TRBV5-3 is designated an ORF whose function remains uncertain. V was trimmed by 5 bases and J by 0 bases, leaving 24 bases between them. The CDR3 runs 19 residues. The CDR3 coding sequence is TGTGCCAGAAGGATAACATGCCGGGGTCCGATTATAGCCAAAAACATTCAGTACTTC. Translated, it gives CARRITCRGPIIAKNIQYF.

The chain has TRBV6-6 and TRBJ1-1, with a tentative D call TRBD1 (5 bases). The V end was cut by 6 bases, the J end by 4 bases, with 18 bases between. The germline V gene has CDR1 MNHNY and CDR2 SVGAGI (reference sequence). This CDR3 comprises 15 residues. The CDR3 DNA reads TGTGCCAGCAGAGCTACGAGGGGCGGGGTCACTGAAGCTTTCTTT. Amino acids: CASRATRGGVTEAFF.

V is TRBV3-1 (or the pseudogene TRBV3-2) and J is TRBJ2-4, with TRBD1 matching 9 bases. Germline CDR1 is LGHDT and CDR2 is YNNKEL (reference sequence). CDR3 size: 17 residues. With 5 bases clipped from V and 0 bases from J, the junction kept 8 bases outside the gene matches. CDR3 loop: CASSFGQGTRAKNIQYF. As DNA, the CDR3 is TGTGCCAGCAGCTTTGGACAGGGGACGAGAGCCAAAAACATTCAGTACTTC.

The chain recombines TRBV6-5 with TRBJ1-2; TRBD1 might be the D (6 bases). Trimming removed 0 bases from V and 3 bases from J, with 11 bases in between. Germline V gene lookup returns CDR1 MNHEY and CDR2 SVGAGI. This CDR3 region has 15 residues. The CDR3 here is CASSYSGSGDYGYTF. The CDR3 DNA sequence: TGTGCCAGCAGTTACTCGGGGTCAGGGGACTATGGCTACACCTTC.

The chain carries TRBV6-5 and TRBJ1-2, with 9 bases fitting TRBD1. The CDR3 consists of 14 residues. Germline CDR1 MNHEY, CDR2 SVGAGI. The ends lost 5 bases at V and 4 bases at J; junction bases unmatched: 5. CDR3 coding DNA: TGTGCCAGCAGTAATCGACAGGGGGGCTATGGCTACACCTTC. Translating gives CASSNRQGGYGYTF.

Turning to this clone: At one boundary the junction diverges from the germline segment, which might be a read error. V usage is TRBV6-6 and J usage is TRBJ2-1; TRBD1 matches 7 bases. This CDR3 is built from 16 residues. CDR1 MNHNY and CDR2 SVGAGI come from the germline V gene (reference sequence). The CDR3 loop reads CASRTPRQGSHNEQFF. In DNA, the CDR3 is TGTGCCAGCAGAACTCCTCGACAGGGCTCCCACAATGAGCAGTTCTTC.

The rearrangement links TRBV27 to TRBJ1-6; possibly TRBD1 for D (6 bases). V was trimmed by 6 bases and J by 7 bases, leaving 16 bases between them. The germline CDR1 and CDR2 sequences are MNHEY and SMNVEV (reference sequence). The CDR3 consists of 15 residues. The CDR3 loop reads CASRRTVGGNSPLHF. The CDR3 DNA follows: TGTGCCAGCAGACGGACAGTGGGAGGGAATTCACCCCTCCACTTT.

The chain has TRBV7-9 and TRBJ2-5; possible D gene TRBD1, 6 bases. The CDR3 covers 16 residues. Germline loops: CDR1 SEHNR, CDR2 FQNEAQ (reference sequence). V was pared by 5 bases and J by 0 bases, with 16 bases between. Here the CDR3 DNA reads TGTGCCAGCAGCAGAGGGATGGGGACAAACCAAGAGACCCAGTACTTC. Translating gives CASSRGMGTNQETQYF.

This clone has more than one count but fewer than ten. The gene calls are TRBV14 and TRBJ2-5; TRBD2 is a possible D gene (6 bases). The CDR3 runs to 17 residues. V was shortened by 6 bases and J by 4 bases, with 24 bases between the two germline ends. Germline CDR1 reads SGHDN; CDR2 reads FVKESK. The CDR3 nucleotides read TGTGCCAGCAGTCACTTATTCCCGGGAGAGATAAGAGAGACCCAGTACTTC. This encodes CASSHLFPGEIRETQYF. The variable domain in full, with the rest retrieved from reference TRBV14 and TRBJ2-5, is EAGVTQFPSHSVIEKGQTVTLRCDPISGHDNLYWYRRVMGKEIKFLLHFVKESKQDESGMPNNRFLAERTGGTYSTLKVQPAELEDSGVYFCASSHLFPGEIRETQYFGPGTRLLVL.

The V gene is TRBV25-1, the J gene TRBJ1-2; perhaps TRBD1 as D (5 bases). The CDR3 sequence is 15 residues long. In germline, CDR1 is MGHDK, CDR2 SYGVNS. The V end lost 3 bases, the J end lost 2 bases, and 13 bases lay between the germline ends. The CDR3 sequence is CASSDTRQKNYGYTF. Here the CDR3 DNA reads TGTGCCAGCAGTGATACTCGACAGAAAAACTATGGCTACACCTTC.

The chain carries TRBV27 and TRBJ2-3; 7 bases are a match to TRBD2. Germline CDR1 reads MNHEY; CDR2 reads SMNVEV (reference sequence). The V and J ends lost 3 bases and 0 bases, in that order; junction bases with no gene match: 3. There are 15 residues in the CDR3. The CDR3, as DNA: TGTGCCAGCAGTTTCTGGGGGGGAAGCACAGATACGCAGTATTTT. It codes for CASSFWGGSTDTQYF.

The gene calls are TRBV28 and TRBJ1-5; 9 positions agree with TRBD1. CDR3 length equals 17 residues. CDR1 and CDR2 (germline): MDHEN, SYDVKM. The trim removed 5 bases at V and 7 bases at J, leaving 15 bases unmatched. In DNA form, the CDR3 reads TGTGCCAGCAGTCCTACCGCGTCTACAGGGGGCTGGCAGCCCCAGCATTTT. Residues: CASSPTASTGGWQPQHF.

This clone was detected once. V and J are TRBV24-1 and TRBJ2-1, with TRBD1 matching over 8 bases. CDR3 size: 15 residues. V was clipped by 4 bases and J by 8 bases; unmatched bases: 9. From germline, CDR1 is KGHDR and CDR2 SFDVKD. The CDR3 spells CATSDPRGRTDEQFF. CDR3 nucleotide sequence: TGTGCCACCAGTGACCCCAGGGGGCGGACCGATGAGCAGTTCTTC.

V gene TRBV10-3 combines with J gene TRBJ2-3; 9 bases align to TRBD2. This CDR3 region has 14 residues. Germline trimming cut 6 bases from V and 6 bases from J; bases unmatched to any gene: 7. The V gene's germline CDR1 is ENHRY and CDR2 SYGVKD. The CDR3 here is CAIRPSGAEDTQYF. DNA for the CDR3: TGTGCCATCAGACCTAGCGGGGCCGAGGATACGCAGTATTTT.

This chain joins TRBV20-1 and TRBJ2-3, with D tentatively TRBD2 (5 bases). The CDR3 extends over 17 amino acids. V was shortened by 3 bases and J by 2 bases, with 21 bases between the two germline ends. Germline lookup yields CDR1 DFQATT and CDR2 SNEGSKA (reference sequence). The CDR3 sequence: CSASPSGPAGFTDTQYF. In DNA, the CDR3 is TGCAGTGCTAGTCCGAGCGGCCCGGCGGGTTTCACAGATACGCAGTATTTT.

V gene TRBV18 combines with J gene TRBJ1-4; TRBD1 is a possible D gene (6 bases). V lost 6 bases to trimming and J lost 8 bases, with 16 bases between them. Per germline, CDR1 KGHSH and CDR2 LQKENI. The CDR3 extends over 14 amino acids. CDR3 loop: CASSPDRLREKLFF. The CDR3 DNA sequence: TGTGCCAGCTCGCCGGACAGACTTAGGGAAAAACTGTTTTTT.

This clone was found a few times. The CDR3 spells CASSPDMSSYNEQFF. In DNA form, the CDR3 reads TGTGCCAGCAGCCCGGACATGAGCTCCTACAATGAGCAGTTCTTC. The chain carries TRBV5-4 and TRBJ2-1, with D tentatively TRBD1 (5 bases). Trimming stripped 4 bases from V and 0 bases from J, with 11 bases between. The CDR3 spans 15 residues. Per the germline V gene, CDR1 is SGHNT and CDR2 is YYREEE (reference sequence). Variable domain in full (rest from reference TRBV5-4 and TRBJ2-1): ETGVTQSPTHLIKTRGQQVTLRCSSQSGHNTVSWYQQALGQGPQFIFQYYREEENGRGNFPPRFSGLQFPNYSSELNVNALELDDSALYLCASSPDMSSYNEQFFGPGTRLTVL.

J is TRBJ2-1 and V is TRBV5-6; D is perhaps TRBD1 (5 bases). The length of the CDR3 is 15 residues. Germline CDR1 reads SGHDT; CDR2 reads YYEEEE. V shed 1 base and J shed 8 bases, with 16 bases lying between them. The CDR3 sequence is CASSLFGQARHEQFF. The DNA for the CDR3 is TGTGCCAGCAGCTTGTTTGGACAAGCCCGCCATGAGCAGTTCTTC.

The chain uses TRBV3-1 (or the pseudogene TRBV3-2) and TRBJ2-1, with 9 bases fitting TRBD2. CDR1 and CDR2 from the germline V gene are LGHDT and YNNKEL (reference sequence). This CDR3 spans 16 amino acids. V lost 4 bases and J lost 7; bases outside the gene matches: 11. The CDR3 loop reads CASSPFGGGAGNEQFF. DNA for the CDR3: TGTGCCAGCAGCCCCTTCGGCGGGGGGGCCGGAAATGAGCAGTTCTTC.

In nucleotides, the CDR3 is TGTGCCTGGAGGACCGGGACAGGACCCTACGAGCAGTACTTC. Translation: CAWRTGTGPYEQYF. The chain has TRBV30 and TRBJ2-7, with 8 bases matching TRBD1. Germline V lookup: CDR1 GTSNPN, CDR2 SVGIG (reference sequence). The CDR3 totals 14 residues. V shed 3 bases and J 2 bases; nucleotides not matched to a gene: 6.

The V call is TRBV7-2, the J call TRBJ2-3; tentative D call: TRBD2 (6 bases). V lost 5 bases and J lost 2, with 17 bases in between. CDR1 and CDR2 from the germline V gene are SGHTA and FQGNSA. The CDR3 contains 16 residues. The CDR3 protein is CASSRHGGSDTDTQYF. The CDR3 nucleotides read TGTGCCAGCAGCAGGCACGGGGGAAGCGACACAGATACGCAGTATTTT. Using reference TRBV7-2 and TRBJ2-3 for the parts outside the CDR3, the full variable domain is GAGVSQSPSNKVTEKGKDVELRCDPISGHTALYWYRQSLGQGLEFLIYFQGNSAPDKSGLPSDRFSAERTGGSVSTLTIQRTQQEDSAVYLCASSRHGGSDTDTQYFGPGTRLTVL.

The rearrangement uses TRBV4-3 and TRBJ1-6; tentatively, D is TRBD1 (5 bases). This CDR3 has 17 residues. Trimming removed 4 bases at V and 9 bases at J, with 22 bases between. Germline loops: CDR1 LGHNA, CDR2 YSLEER. The CDR3 coding sequence is TGCGCCAGCAGCCTAACACACCAGGGTTTATATGGTTCACCCCTCCACTTT. Translating it yields CASSLTHQGLYGSPLHF.

This chain uses TRBV2 with TRBJ1-6, with D unresolved. The CDR3 length is 14 residues. Trimming shortened V by 6 bases and J by 0 bases, and 6 bases separated the two germline ends. Germline loops: CDR1 SNHLY, CDR2 FYNNEI. The CDR3 DNA is TGTGCCAGCAGGGGGAGCTCCTATAATTCACCCCTCCACTTT. Its protein product is CASRGSSYNSPLHF.

In DNA, the CDR3 is TGTGCCAGCAGCAGTACAGGGGGGGGCAATCAGCCCCAGCATTTT. Protein: CASSSTGGGNQPQHF. The chain carries TRBV2 and TRBJ1-5; 8 positions agree with TRBD1. J gave up 2 bases and V 6 bases, and 6 bases lay outside the gene matches. The CDR3 extends over 15 amino acids. The germline V gene has CDR1 SNHLY and CDR2 FYNNEI. Using reference TRBV2 and TRBJ1-5 for the parts outside the CDR3, the full variable domain is EPEVTQTPSHQVTQMGQEVILRCVPISNHLYFYWYRQILGQKVEFLVSFYNNEISEKSEIFDDQFSVERPDGSNFTLKIRSTKLEDSAMYFCASSSTGGGNQPQHFGDGTRLSIL.

The J gene is TRBJ1-4, the V gene TRBV2; D perhaps matches TRBD1 (6 bases). Germline V gives CDR1 SNHLY, CDR2 FYNNEI. The ends were cut back, 7 bases at V and 0 bases at J, with 12 bases in the middle. The CDR3 consists of 15 residues. The chain's CDR3 is CASKRTETTNEKLFF. Written as DNA, the CDR3 is TGTGCCAGCAAGAGGACAGAAACAACTAATGAAAAACTGTTTTTT. Full variable domain (remainder filled in from reference TRBV2 and TRBJ1-4): EPEVTQTPSHQVTQMGQEVILRCVPISNHLYFYWYRQILGQKVEFLVSFYNNEISEKSEIFDDQFSVERPDGSNFTLKIRSTKLEDSAMYFCASKRTETTNEKLFFGSGTQLSVL.

The J gene is TRBJ1-4, the V gene TRBV6-5, with a weak D call TRBD1 (6 bases). The V gene's germline CDR1 is MNHEY and CDR2 SVGAGI. Trimming pared 6 bases from V and 10 bases from J, leaving 21 bases between. The CDR3 is 15 amino acids. The CDR3 nucleotides are TGTGCCAGCAGAGGGGGATCCCAACAACCATCAAAACTGTTTTTT. It specifies CASRGGSQQPSKLFF.